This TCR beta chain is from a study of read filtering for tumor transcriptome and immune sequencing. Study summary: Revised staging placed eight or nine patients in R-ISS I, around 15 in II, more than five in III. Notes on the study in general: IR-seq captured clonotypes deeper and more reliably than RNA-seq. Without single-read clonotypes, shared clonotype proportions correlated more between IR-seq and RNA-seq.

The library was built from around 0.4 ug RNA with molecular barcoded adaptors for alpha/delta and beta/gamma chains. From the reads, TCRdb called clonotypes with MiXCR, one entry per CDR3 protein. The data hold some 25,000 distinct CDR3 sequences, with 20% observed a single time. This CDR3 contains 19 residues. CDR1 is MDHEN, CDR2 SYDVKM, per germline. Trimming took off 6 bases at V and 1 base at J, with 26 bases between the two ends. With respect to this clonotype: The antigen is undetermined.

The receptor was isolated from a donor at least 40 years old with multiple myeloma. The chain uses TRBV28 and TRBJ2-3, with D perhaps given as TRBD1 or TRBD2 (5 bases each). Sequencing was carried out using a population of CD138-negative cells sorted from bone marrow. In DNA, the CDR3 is TGTGCCAGCAGGCCGAGTTATTACCAAACTAGGGACGGCACAGATACGCAGTATTTT. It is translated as CASRPSYYQTRDGTDTQYF.